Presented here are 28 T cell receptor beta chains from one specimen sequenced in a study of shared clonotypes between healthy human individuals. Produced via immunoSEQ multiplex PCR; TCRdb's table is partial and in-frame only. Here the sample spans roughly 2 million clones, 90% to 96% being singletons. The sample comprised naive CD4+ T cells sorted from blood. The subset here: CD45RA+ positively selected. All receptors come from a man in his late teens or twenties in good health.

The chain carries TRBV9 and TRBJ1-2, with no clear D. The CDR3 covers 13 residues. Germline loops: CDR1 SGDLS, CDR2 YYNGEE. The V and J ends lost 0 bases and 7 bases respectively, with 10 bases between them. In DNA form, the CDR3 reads TGTGCCAGCAGCGTAGATAGAGGTTCTGGCTACACCTTC. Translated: CASSVDRGSGYTF.

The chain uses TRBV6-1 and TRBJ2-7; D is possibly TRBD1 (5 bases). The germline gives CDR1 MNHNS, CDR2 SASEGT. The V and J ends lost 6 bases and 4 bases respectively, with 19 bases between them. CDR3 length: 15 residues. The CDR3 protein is CASRGSRGGDYEQYF. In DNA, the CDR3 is TGTGCCAGCAGGGGAAGTAGGGGCGGCGATTACGAGCAGTACTTC.

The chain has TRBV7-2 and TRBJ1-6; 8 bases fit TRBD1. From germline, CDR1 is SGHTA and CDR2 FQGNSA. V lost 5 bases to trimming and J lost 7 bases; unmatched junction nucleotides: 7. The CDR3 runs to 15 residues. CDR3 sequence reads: CASSLNRDRNSPLHF. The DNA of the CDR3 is TGTGCCAGCAGCCTAAACCGGGACAGGAATTCACCCCTCCACTTT. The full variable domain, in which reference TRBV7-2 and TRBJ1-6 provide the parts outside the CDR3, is GAGVSQSPSNKVTEKGKDVELRCDPISGHTALYWYRQSLGQGLEFLIYFQGNSAPDKSGLPSDRFSAERTGGSVSTLTIQRTQQEDSAVYLCASSLNRDRNSPLHFGNGTRLTVT.

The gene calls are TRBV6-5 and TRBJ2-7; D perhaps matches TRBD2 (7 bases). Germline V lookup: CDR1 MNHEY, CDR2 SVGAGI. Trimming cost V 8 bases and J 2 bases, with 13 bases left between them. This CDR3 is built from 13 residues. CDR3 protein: CASGRGTAYEQYF. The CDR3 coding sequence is TGTGCCAGCGGGAGGGGGACTGCCTACGAGCAGTACTTC.

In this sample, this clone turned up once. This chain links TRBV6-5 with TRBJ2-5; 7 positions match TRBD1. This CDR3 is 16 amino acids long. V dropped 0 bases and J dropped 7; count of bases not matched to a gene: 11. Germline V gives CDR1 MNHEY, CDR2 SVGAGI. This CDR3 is CASSYSKGRGLGTQYF. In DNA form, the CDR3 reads TGTGCCAGCAGTTACTCGAAGGGCAGGGGGTTGGGGACCCAGTACTTC.

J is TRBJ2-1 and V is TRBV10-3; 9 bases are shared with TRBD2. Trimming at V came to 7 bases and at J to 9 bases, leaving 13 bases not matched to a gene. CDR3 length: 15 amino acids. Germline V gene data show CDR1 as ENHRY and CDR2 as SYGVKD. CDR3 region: CAIKDRSGGRVEQFF. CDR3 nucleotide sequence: TGTGCCATCAAGGACAGAAGCGGGGGGAGGGTTGAGCAGTTCTTC.

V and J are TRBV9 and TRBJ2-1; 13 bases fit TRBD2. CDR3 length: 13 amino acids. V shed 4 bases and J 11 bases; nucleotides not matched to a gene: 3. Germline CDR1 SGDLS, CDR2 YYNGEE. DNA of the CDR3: TGTGCCAGCAGCTCGACTAGCGGGGGGCAGCAGTTCTTC. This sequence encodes CASSSTSGGQQFF.

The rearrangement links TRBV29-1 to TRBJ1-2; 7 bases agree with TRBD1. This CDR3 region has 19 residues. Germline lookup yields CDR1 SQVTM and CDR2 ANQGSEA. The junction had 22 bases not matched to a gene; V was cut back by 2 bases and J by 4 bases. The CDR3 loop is CSVEFPIDRESKVSYGYTF. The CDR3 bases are TGCAGCGTTGAATTCCCCATCGACAGGGAATCCAAGGTTAGCTATGGCTACACCTTC. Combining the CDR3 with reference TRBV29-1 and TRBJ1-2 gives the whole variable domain SAVISQKPSRDICQRGTSLTIQCQVDSQVTMMFWYRQQPGQSLTLIATANQGSEATYESGFVIDKFPISRPNLTFSTLTVSNMSPEDSSIYLCSVEFPIDRESKVSYGYTFGSGTRLTVV.

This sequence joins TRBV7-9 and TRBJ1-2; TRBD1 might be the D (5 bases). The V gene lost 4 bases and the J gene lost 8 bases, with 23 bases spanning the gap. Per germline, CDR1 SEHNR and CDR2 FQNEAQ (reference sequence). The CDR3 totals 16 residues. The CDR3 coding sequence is TGTGCCAGCAGCTCAACGGCCAGGGCGACTTTGAAAGGCTACACCTTC. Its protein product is CASSSTARATLKGYTF.

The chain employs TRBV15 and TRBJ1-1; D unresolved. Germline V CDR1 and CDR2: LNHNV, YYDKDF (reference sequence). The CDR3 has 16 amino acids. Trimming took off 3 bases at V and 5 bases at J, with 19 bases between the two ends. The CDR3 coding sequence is TGTGCCACCAGCAGCGTTGAGGCCGAGTGGCGAACTGAAGCTTTCTTT. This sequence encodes CATSSVEAEWRTEAFF.

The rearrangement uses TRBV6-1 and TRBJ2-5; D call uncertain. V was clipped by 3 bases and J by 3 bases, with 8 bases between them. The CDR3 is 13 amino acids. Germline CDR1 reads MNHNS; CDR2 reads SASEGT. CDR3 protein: CASSESEKETQYF. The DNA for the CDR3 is TGTGCCAGCAGTGAGTCCGAAAAAGAGACCCAGTACTTC.

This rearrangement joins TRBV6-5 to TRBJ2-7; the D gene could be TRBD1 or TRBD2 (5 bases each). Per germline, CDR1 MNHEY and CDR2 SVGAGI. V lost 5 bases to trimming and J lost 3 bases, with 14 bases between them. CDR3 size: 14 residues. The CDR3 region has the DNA TGTGCCAGCAGTCCCCTGGGGGTGGGCTACGAGCAGTACTTC. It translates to CASSPLGVGYEQYF.

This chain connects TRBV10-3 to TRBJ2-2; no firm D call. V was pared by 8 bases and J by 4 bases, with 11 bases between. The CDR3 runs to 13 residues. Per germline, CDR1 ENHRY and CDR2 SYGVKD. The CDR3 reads CAIAPGVTGELFF. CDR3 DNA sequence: TGTGCCATCGCCCCTGGGGTCACCGGGGAGCTGTTTTTT.

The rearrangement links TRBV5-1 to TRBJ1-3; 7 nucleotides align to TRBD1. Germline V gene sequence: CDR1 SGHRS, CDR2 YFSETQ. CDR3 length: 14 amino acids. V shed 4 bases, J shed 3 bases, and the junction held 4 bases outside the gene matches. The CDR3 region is CASSGQGDGNTIYF. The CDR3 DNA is TGCGCCAGCAGCGGGCAGGGGGATGGAAACACCATATATTTT.

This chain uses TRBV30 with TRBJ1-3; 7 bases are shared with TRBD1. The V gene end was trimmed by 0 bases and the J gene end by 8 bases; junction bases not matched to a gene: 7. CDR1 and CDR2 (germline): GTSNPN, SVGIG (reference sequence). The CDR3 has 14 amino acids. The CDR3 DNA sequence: TGTGCCTGGAGTGTAGAAGGGGGCAGGTACACCATATATTTT. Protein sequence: CAWSVEGGRYTIYF.

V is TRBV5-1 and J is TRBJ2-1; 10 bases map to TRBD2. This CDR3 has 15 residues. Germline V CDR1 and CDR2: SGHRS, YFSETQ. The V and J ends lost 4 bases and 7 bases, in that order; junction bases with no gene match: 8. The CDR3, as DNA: TGCGCCAGCAGCAAAGGGACTAGCGTGGAGAATGAGCAGTTCTTC. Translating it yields CASSKGTSVENEQFF.

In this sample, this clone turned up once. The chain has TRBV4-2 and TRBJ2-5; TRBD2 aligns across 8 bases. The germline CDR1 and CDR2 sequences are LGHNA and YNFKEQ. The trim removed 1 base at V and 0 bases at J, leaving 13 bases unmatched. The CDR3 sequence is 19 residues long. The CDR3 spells CASSQGRTSNGIYQETQYF. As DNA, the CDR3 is TGTGCCAGCAGCCAAGGACGGACTAGCAACGGCATATACCAAGAGACCCAGTACTTC.

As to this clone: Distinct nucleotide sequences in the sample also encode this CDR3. The DNA of the CDR3 is TGCGCCAGCAGCTTGGGGGGGTTAAACACTGAAGCTTTCTTT. This translates into CASSLGGLNTEAFF. The rearrangement joins TRBV5-1 to TRBJ1-1; D is perhaps TRBD1 (5 bases). Germline CDR1 reads SGHRS; CDR2 reads YFSETQ. The CDR3 has 14 residues. Trimming shortened V by 0 bases and J by 2 bases, and 8 bases separated the two germline ends.

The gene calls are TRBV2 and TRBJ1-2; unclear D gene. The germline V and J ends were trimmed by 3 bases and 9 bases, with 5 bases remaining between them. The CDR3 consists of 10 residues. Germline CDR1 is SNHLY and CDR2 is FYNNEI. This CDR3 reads CASSEVRYTF. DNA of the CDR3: TGTGCCAGCAGTGAGGTCCGCTACACCTTC.

CDR3 bases: TGTGCCAGCAGCCGGGACAGCCTAATGAATAGCAATCAGCCCCAGCATTTT. Translation: CASSRDSLMNSNQPQHF. The gene calls are TRBV2 and TRBJ1-5; TRBD1 matches 7 bases. The CDR3 consists of 17 residues. The V segment lost 6 bases and the J segment 0 bases; nucleotides outside the gene matches: 11. CDR1 is SNHLY and CDR2 is FYNNEI in the germline V gene.

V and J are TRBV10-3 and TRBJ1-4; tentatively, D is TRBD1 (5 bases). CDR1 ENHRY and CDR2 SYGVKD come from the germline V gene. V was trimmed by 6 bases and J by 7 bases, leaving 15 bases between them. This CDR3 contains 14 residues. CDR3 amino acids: CAISPGLGREKLFF. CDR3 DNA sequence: TGTGCCATCAGCCCCGGTTTGGGGCGTGAAAAACTGTTTTTT.

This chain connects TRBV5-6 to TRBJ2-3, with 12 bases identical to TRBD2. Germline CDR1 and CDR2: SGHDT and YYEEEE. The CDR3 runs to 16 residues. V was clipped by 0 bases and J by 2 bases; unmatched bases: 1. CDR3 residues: CASSLGLAGVTDTQYF. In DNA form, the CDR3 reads TGTGCCAGCAGCTTGGGACTAGCGGGAGTCACAGATACGCAGTATTTT.

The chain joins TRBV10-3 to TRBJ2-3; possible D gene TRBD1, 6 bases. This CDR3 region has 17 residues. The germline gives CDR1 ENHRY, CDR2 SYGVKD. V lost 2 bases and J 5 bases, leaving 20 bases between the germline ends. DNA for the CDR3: TGTGCCATCAGTGAGAAAACAGGGTACATCGGCCAAGATACGCAGTATTTT. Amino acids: CAISEKTGYIGQDTQYF.

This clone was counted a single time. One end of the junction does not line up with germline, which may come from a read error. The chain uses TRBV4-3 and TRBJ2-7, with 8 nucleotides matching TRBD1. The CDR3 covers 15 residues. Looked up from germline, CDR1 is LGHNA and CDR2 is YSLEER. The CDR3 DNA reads TGCGCCAGCAGCCCCGACAGGGGATTTCTCTACGAGCAATACTTC. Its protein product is CASSPDRGFLYEQYF.

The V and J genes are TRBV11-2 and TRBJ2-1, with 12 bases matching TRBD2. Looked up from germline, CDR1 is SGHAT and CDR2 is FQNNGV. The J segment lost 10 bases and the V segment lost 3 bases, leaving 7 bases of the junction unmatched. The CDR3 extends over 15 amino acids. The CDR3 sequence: CASSFGLAGSGEQFF. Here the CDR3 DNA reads TGTGCCAGCAGCTTCGGACTAGCGGGATCGGGGGAGCAGTTCTTC.

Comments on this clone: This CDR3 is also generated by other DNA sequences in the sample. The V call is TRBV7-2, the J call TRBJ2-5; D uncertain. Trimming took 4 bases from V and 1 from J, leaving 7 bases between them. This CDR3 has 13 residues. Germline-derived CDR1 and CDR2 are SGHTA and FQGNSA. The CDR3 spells CASSSRVQETQYF. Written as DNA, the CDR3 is TGTGCCAGCAGCTCACGGGTCCAAGAGACCCAGTACTTC.

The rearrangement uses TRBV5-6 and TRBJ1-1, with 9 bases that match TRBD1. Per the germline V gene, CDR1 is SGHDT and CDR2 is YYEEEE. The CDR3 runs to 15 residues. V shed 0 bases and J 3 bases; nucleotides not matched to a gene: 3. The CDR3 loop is CASSLVRDRDTEAFF. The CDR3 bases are TGTGCCAGCAGCTTGGTTCGGGACAGGGACACTGAAGCTTTCTTT.

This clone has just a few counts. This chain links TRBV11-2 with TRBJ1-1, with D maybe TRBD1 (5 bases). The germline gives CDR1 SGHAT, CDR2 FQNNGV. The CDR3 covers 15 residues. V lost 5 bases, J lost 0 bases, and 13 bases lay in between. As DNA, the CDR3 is TGTGCCAGCAGCCTCAGTTCAGGGATGAACACTGAAGCTTTCTTT. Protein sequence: CASSLSSGMNTEAFF.